Presented here are 27 T cell receptor beta chains from one specimen sequenced in a study of control samples from healthy donors and cancer patients. Assay used: immunoSEQ multiplex PCR; TCRdb lists only in-frame clones, some missing. Of around 19,000 clones in the sample, roughly 80% were seen once. Sequenced input: PBMCs. The receptor source for this set is a man older than 75 with head and neck cancer.

This chain links TRBV6-6 with TRBJ2-2; possible D gene TRBD1, 5 bases. Germline-derived CDR1 and CDR2 are MNHNY and SVGAGI (reference sequence). The CDR3 extends over 16 amino acids. V lost 0 bases and J 5 bases, leaving 13 bases between the germline ends. CDR3 coding DNA: TGTGCCAGCAGTTACTCGGCAGGGTTGGGGACCGGGGAGCTGTTTTTT. It specifies CASSYSAGLGTGELFF.

The gene calls are TRBV5-4 and TRBJ2-2; 10 bases fit TRBD1. The J segment lost 6 bases and the V segment lost 4 bases, leaving 9 bases of the junction unmatched. Germline CDR1 and CDR2: SGHNT and YYREEE (reference sequence). There are 16 residues in the CDR3. The CDR3 loop is CASSGGQGGAAGELFF. CDR3 bases: TGTGCCAGCAGCGGCGGACAGGGGGGAGCGGCCGGGGAGCTGTTTTTT.

This sequence joins TRBV5-1 and TRBJ2-7; 10 bases map to TRBD2. The V gene end was trimmed by 4 bases and the J gene end by 2 bases; junction bases not matched to a gene: 3. CDR1 SGHRS and CDR2 YFSETQ come from the germline V gene. This CDR3 contains 14 residues. The CDR3 loop is CASSILAGAYEQYF. CDR3 nucleotides: TGCGCCAGCAGCATTCTAGCGGGGGCCTACGAGCAGTACTTC.

The chain has TRBV5-1 and TRBJ2-7; D uncertain. V shed 10 bases and J shed 0 bases, with 8 bases lying between them. CDR1 is SGHRS, CDR2 YFSETQ, per germline. The CDR3 sequence is 11 residues long. The CDR3 region is CAFRSSYEQYF. CDR3 nucleotides: TGCGCCTTCAGGAGCTCCTACGAGCAGTACTTC.

The gene calls are TRBV12-3 or TRBV12-4 and TRBJ1-1, with D hard to call. Trimming pared 3 bases from V and 1 base from J, leaving 6 bases between. The length of the CDR3 is 13 residues. CDR3 sequence (DNA): TGTGCCAGCAGTTTCGCAGCGAACACTGAAGCTTTCTTT. Its protein product is CASSFAANTEAFF.

The V call is TRBV11-2, the J call TRBJ2-3, with 11 bases identical to TRBD2. This CDR3 has 16 amino acids. Germline V CDR1 and CDR2: SGHAT, FQNNGV. V shed 5 bases and J 2 bases; nucleotides not matched to a gene: 6. CDR3 in amino acids: CASSEPSGGLTDTQYF. The CDR3 DNA sequence: TGTGCCAGCAGCGAGCCTAGCGGGGGGCTCACAGATACGCAGTATTTT.

The chain links TRBV2 to TRBJ1-6; TRBD1 is a possible D gene (5 bases). The CDR3 is 15 residues long. The germline V gene has CDR1 SNHLY and CDR2 FYNNEI. Written as DNA, the CDR3 is TGTGCTTGGGGGACCCGAGACTATTATAATTCACCCCTCCACTTT. Translation: CAWGTRDYYNSPLHF.

The chain links TRBV14 to TRBJ2-1, with TRBD2 identical over 7 bases. Germline trimming cut 1 base from V and 8 bases from J; bases unmatched to any gene: 5. Per the germline V gene, CDR1 is SGHDN and CDR2 is FVKESK. CDR3 length equals 14 residues. The CDR3 loop is CASSQALAVYEQFF. CDR3 bases: TGTGCCAGCAGCCAAGCGCTAGCGGTCTATGAGCAGTTCTTC.

V is TRBV18 and J is TRBJ2-7; 8 nucleotides agree with TRBD2. This CDR3 region has 17 residues. V lost 3 bases and J lost 3; bases outside the gene matches: 13. In germline, CDR1 is KGHSH, CDR2 LQKENI. CDR3 protein: CASSPTLAGAGGYEQYF. In DNA form, the CDR3 reads TGTGCCAGCTCACCCACCCTCGCTGGCGCGGGAGGCTACGAGCAGTACTTC. The whole variable domain, filled in from reference TRBV18 and TRBJ2-7, reads NAGVMQNPRHLVRRRGQEARLRCSPMKGHSHVYWYRQLPEEGLKFMVYLQKENIIDESGMPKERFSAEFPKEGPSILRIQQVVRGDSAAYFCASSPTLAGAGGYEQYFGPGTRLTVT.

In this sample, this clone is medium-sized. This rearrangement joins TRBV27 to TRBJ2-1; a possible D gene is TRBD2 (5 bases). Trimming removed 4 bases at V and 8 bases at J, with 21 bases between. The V gene's germline CDR1 is MNHEY and CDR2 SMNVEV (reference sequence). This CDR3 has 16 residues. This CDR3 reads CASSSLLGRSGDEQFF. DNA for the CDR3: TGTGCCAGCAGTTCTCTATTGGGCCGCTCCGGGGATGAGCAGTTCTTC.

The V gene is TRBV9, the J gene TRBJ2-3; D is undetermined. The CDR3 contains 13 residues. The V gene's germline CDR1 is SGDLS and CDR2 YYNGEE. Trimming removed 3 bases at V and 5 bases at J, with 10 bases between. The CDR3 nucleotides read TGTGCCAGCAGCGAGGCCACGGGAGATACGCAGTATTTT. Protein product: CASSEATGDTQYF.

This clone is a singleton in its sample. The V gene is TRBV6-2 or TRBV6-3, the J gene TRBJ2-1, with 11 bases fitting TRBD2. Germline CDR1 and CDR2: MNHEY and SVGEGT. Germline trimming cut 5 bases from V and 7 bases from J; bases unmatched to any gene: 10. CDR3 length equals 16 residues. CDR3 DNA: TGTGCCAGCAGTCCGAGTATAGCGGGAGGGCCGAATGAGCAGTTCTTC. Amino acid sequence: CASSPSIAGGPNEQFF.

The rearrangement uses TRBV29-1 and TRBJ1-2; possibly TRBD1 for D (5 bases). Germline loops: CDR1 SQVTM, CDR2 ANQGSEA. The CDR3 runs to 13 residues. Trimming cost V 8 bases and J 3 bases, with 16 bases left between them. CDR3 coding DNA: TGCAGCATAACCGGGACCGACGACTATGGCTACACCTTC. It translates to CSITGTDDYGYTF. The whole variable domain, remainder taken from reference TRBV29-1 and TRBJ1-2, is SAVISQKPSRDICQRGTSLTIQCQVDSQVTMMFWYRQQPGQSLTLIATANQGSEATYESGFVIDKFPISRPNLTFSTLTVSNMSPEDSSIYLCSITGTDDYGYTFGSGTRLTVV.

In its sample, this clone was seen a few times. The rearrangement joins TRBV27 to TRBJ2-7, with 10 bases aligning to TRBD1. The V gene's germline CDR1 is MNHEY and CDR2 SMNVEV (reference sequence). V was pared by 6 bases and J by 7 bases, with 6 bases of the junction left unmatched. This CDR3 has 13 amino acids. For the CDR3, the DNA is TGTGCCAGCAGGCCCGGGACAGGGGATGAGCAGTACTTC. This gives the protein CASRPGTGDEQYF.

This clone was seen just once. The chain recombines TRBV27 with TRBJ2-7; no clear D. Germline CDR1 MNHEY, CDR2 SMNVEV (reference sequence). Trimming took 6 bases from V and 5 from J, leaving 17 bases between them. The CDR3 sequence is 14 residues long. CDR3 residues: CASRASMVGNEQYF. In nucleotides, the CDR3 is TGTGCCAGCAGAGCCAGCATGGTAGGTAACGAGCAGTACTTC.

As DNA, the CDR3 is TGTGCCAGCAGCCCGCGGGGGGTCGCAGATACGCAGTATTTT. As protein: CASSPRGVADTQYF. This chain uses TRBV5-6 with TRBJ2-3; 8 bases line up with TRBD2. Germline trimming cut 4 bases from V and 4 bases from J; bases unmatched to any gene: 5. In germline, CDR1 is SGHDT, CDR2 YYEEEE. CDR3 length: 14 residues.

This chain uses TRBV27 with TRBJ2-7; 12 nucleotides align to TRBD2. Trimming cost V 3 bases and J 7 bases; bases outside gene matches: 10. This CDR3 is built from 16 residues. Germline lookup yields CDR1 MNHEY and CDR2 SMNVEV (reference sequence). CDR3 bases: TGTGCCAGCAGTTTCCTTGCTAGCGGGAGGGCGGAGGAGCAGTACTTC. It specifies CASSFLASGRAEEQYF.

V gene TRBV5-1 combines with J gene TRBJ1-2; D ambiguous. CDR1 and CDR2 from the germline V gene are SGHRS and YFSETQ. V lost 0 bases and J 6 bases, leaving 9 bases between the germline ends. CDR3 length equals 13 residues. The CDR3 nucleotides are TGCGCCAGCAGCTTGGCGATGATAGATGGCTACACCTTC. Translated, it gives CASSLAMIDGYTF.

The chain couples TRBV13 to TRBJ2-2; TRBD1 matches 9 bases. Germline-derived CDR1 and CDR2 are PRHDT and FYEKMQ (reference sequence). Germline trimming cut 5 bases from V and 1 base from J; bases unmatched to any gene: 11. This CDR3 is 18 amino acids long. Here the CDR3 DNA reads TGTGCCAGCAGCCCGATGGGACAGGGACTGGTGAACACCGGGGAGCTGTTTTTT. Translating gives CASSPMGQGLVNTGELFF.

V is TRBV27 and J is TRBJ2-1; no firm D call. Germline V gene data show CDR1 as MNHEY and CDR2 as SMNVEV (reference sequence). The ends were cut back, 5 bases at V and 0 bases at J, with 14 bases in the middle. This CDR3 contains 16 residues. CDR3 sequence: CASSLKALSSYNEQFF. CDR3 in DNA: TGTGCCAGCAGTCTTAAGGCATTGAGCTCCTACAATGAGCAGTTCTTC.

The V and J genes are TRBV6-1 and TRBJ2-2; D is unresolved. V dropped 2 bases and J dropped 12 bases, with 13 bases sitting between them. Germline CDR1 and CDR2: MNHNS and SASEGT. This CDR3 is 13 amino acids long. The CDR3 spells CASSESFWGKLFF. The CDR3 coding sequence is TGTGCCAGCAGTGAAAGCTTTTGGGGAAAGCTGTTTTTT.

V usage is TRBV3-1 (or the pseudogene TRBV3-2) and J usage is TRBJ2-1, with D perhaps TRBD1 or TRBD2 (6 bases each). The germline gives CDR1 LGHDT, CDR2 YNNKEL (reference sequence). This CDR3 region has 17 residues. Trimming pared 3 bases from V and 2 bases from J, leaving 17 bases between. The CDR3 region is CASSHPKGGPTYNEQFF. CDR3 bases: TGTGCCAGCAGCCATCCTAAGGGGGGTCCCACCTACAATGAGCAGTTCTTC.

CDR3 in DNA: TGTGCCAGCTCACCACCGGGCCGCCCTGGGGCCAACGTCCTGACTTTC. It encodes CASSPPGRPGANVLTF. The V call is TRBV18, the J call TRBJ2-6, with D unresolved. The germline V and J ends were trimmed by 0 bases and 2 bases, with 8 bases remaining between them. The CDR3 extends over 16 amino acids. In germline, CDR1 is KGHSH, CDR2 LQKENI.

This chain links TRBV5-1 with TRBJ2-3; 14 positions agree with TRBD2. V shed 0 bases, J shed 2 bases, and the junction held 5 bases outside the gene matches. The CDR3 totals 18 residues. From germline, CDR1 is SGHRS and CDR2 YFSETQ. Here the CDR3 reads CASSLEGLAGAITDTQYF. CDR3 nucleotides: TGCGCCAGCAGCTTGGAGGGACTAGCGGGGGCCATCACAGATACGCAGTATTTT.

The chain links TRBV27 to TRBJ2-6; 10 bases agree with TRBD2. The CDR3 sequence is 18 residues long. The germline V gene encodes CDR1 MNHEY and CDR2 SMNVEV (reference sequence). Germline trimming cut 0 bases from V and 4 bases from J; bases unmatched to any gene: 6. The CDR3, as DNA: TGTGCCAGCAGTTTATCAGCTAGCGGGAGTTGGGGGGCCAACGTCCTGACTTTC. Amino acids: CASSLSASGSWGANVLTF.

The V call is TRBV6-5, the J call TRBJ1-2; 7 bases are a match to TRBD1. V was pared by 8 bases and J by 3 bases, with 0 bases of the junction left unmatched. CDR1 MNHEY and CDR2 SVGAGI come from the germline V gene. This CDR3 has 11 residues. The CDR3 here is CASGTDYGYTF. DNA of the CDR3: TGTGCCAGCGGGACAGACTATGGCTACACCTTC.

The chain combines TRBV2 with TRBJ2-7; D possibly corresponds to TRBD1 (5 bases). The CDR3 runs to 11 residues. CDR1 is SNHLY and CDR2 is FYNNEI in the germline V gene. Trimming stripped 9 bases from V and 3 bases from J, with 9 bases between. CDR3 in DNA: TGTGCCAGTGCAGGGATCTACGAGCAGTACTTC. This encodes CASAGIYEQYF.